The 3 T cell receptor beta chains below come from one sample, sequenced in a study of T cells in Graves' hyperthyroidism and ophthalmopathy. Amplified regions were TCR beta CDR3 sequences from RNA transcripts. Researchers ran a first-round RT-PCR on the TCR CDR3 using the HTBI primer set. TCRdb fed the multiplex PCR reads into MiXCR, producing one record per CDR3 protein. This table holds 400,000 or so distinct CDR3 sequences, roughly 15% found once. Sequenced: blood. The receptors come from a woman in her sixties with Graves' ophthalmopathy.

CDR3 DNA: TGCAGTGCTAGAGGCAGCCTTAACACTGAAGCTTTCTTT. This translates into CSARGSLNTEAFF. This sequence joins TRBV20-1 and TRBJ1-1; D call uncertain. The V gene lost 1 base and the J gene lost 2 bases, with 8 bases spanning the gap. This CDR3 region has 13 residues. Germline V gene sequence: CDR1 DFQATT, CDR2 SNEGSKA (reference sequence).

The CDR3 DNA reads as TGTGCCAGCATGGACTCCCCGGGACAGGGGAATGAAAAACTGTTTTTT. Its protein is CASMDSPGQGNEKLFF. The rearrangement uses TRBV3-1 and TRBJ1-4, with TRBD1 identical over 10 bases. The V gene end was trimmed by 7 bases and the J gene end by 5 bases; junction bases not matched to a gene: 10. CDR1 is LGHDT, CDR2 YNNKEL, per germline (reference sequence). The CDR3 sequence is 16 residues long.

In its sample, this clonotype was seen many times. The rearrangement links TRBV2 to TRBJ2-1, with 9 positions matching TRBD2. This CDR3 has 16 amino acids. V dropped 4 bases and J dropped 0; count of bases not matched to a gene: 4. The germline gives CDR1 SNHLY, CDR2 FYNNEI. CDR3 residues: CASSVKLAGSYNEQFF. The CDR3 DNA reads as TGTGCCAGCAGTGTTAAACTAGCGGGCTCCTACAATGAGCAGTTCTTC.